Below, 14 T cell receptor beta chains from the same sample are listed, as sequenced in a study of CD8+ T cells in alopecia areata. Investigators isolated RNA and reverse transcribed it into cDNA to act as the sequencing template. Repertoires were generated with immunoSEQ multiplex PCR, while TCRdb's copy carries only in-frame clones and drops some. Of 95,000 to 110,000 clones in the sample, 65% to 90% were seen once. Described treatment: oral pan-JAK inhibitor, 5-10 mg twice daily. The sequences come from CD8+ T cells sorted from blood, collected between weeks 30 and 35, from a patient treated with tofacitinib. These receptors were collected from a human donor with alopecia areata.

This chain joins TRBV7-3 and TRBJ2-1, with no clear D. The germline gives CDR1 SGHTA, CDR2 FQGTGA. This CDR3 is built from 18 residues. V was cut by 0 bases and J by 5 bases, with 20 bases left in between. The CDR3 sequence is CASSLTVLEPHVHNEQFF. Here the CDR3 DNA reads TGTGCCAGCAGCTTAACGGTCCTAGAACCACATGTACACAATGAGCAGTTCTTC.

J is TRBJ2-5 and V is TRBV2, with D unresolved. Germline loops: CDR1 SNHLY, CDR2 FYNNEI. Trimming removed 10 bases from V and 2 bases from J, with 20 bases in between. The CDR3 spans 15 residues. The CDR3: CAISSSAGSQETQYF. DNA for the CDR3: TGTGCCATCTCAAGTTCGGCAGGCAGTCAAGAGACCCAGTACTTC.

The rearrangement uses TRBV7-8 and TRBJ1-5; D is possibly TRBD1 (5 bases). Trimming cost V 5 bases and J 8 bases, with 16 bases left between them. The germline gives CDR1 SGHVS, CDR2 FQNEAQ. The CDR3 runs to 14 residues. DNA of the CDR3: TGTGCCAGCAGCGCGGGAGGGGAGTGGGAGCCCCAGCATTTT. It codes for CASSAGGEWEPQHF.

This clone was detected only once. CDR3 residues: CASSHTPRGSMNTEAFF. CDR3 bases: TGCGCCAGCAGCCATACCCCGCGGGGTTCCATGAACACTGAAGCTTTCTTT. This chain links TRBV4-1 with TRBJ1-1; D remains unclear. V was trimmed by 3 bases and J by 0 bases, leaving 17 bases between them. The CDR3 is 17 amino acids. The germline CDR1 and CDR2 sequences are MGHRA and YSYEKL.

CDR3 protein: CASSPGNQPQHF. The CDR3 DNA follows: TGTGCCAGCAGTCCCGGAAATCAGCCCCAGCATTTT. The chain employs TRBV27 and TRBJ1-5; no clear D. The CDR3 length is 12 residues. Germline values: CDR1 MNHEY, CDR2 SMNVEV (reference sequence). V lost 5 bases and J 4 bases, leaving 6 bases between the germline ends.

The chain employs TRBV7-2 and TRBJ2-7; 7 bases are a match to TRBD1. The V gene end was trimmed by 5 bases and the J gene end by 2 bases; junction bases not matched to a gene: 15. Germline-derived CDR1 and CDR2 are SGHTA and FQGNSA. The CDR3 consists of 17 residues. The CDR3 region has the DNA TGTGCCAGCAGCGCGCCTTCGAAGAGGGGGCACCCCTACGAGCAGTACTTC. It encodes CASSAPSKRGHPYEQYF.

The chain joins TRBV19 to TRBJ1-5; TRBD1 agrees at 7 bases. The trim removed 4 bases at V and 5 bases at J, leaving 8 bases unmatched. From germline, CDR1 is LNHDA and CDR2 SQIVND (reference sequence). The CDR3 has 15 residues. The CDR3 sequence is CASSTGQVSYQPQHF. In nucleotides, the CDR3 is TGTGCCAGTAGTACCGGACAGGTTTCGTATCAGCCCCAGCATTTT.

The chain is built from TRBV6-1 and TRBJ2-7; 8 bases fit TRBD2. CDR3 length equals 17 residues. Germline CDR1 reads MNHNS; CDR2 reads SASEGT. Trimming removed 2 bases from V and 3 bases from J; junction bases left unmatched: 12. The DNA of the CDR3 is TGTGCCAGCAGTGAAAGGAGAGTCGGGGGGGCGAACTACGAGCAGTACTTC. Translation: CASSERRVGGANYEQYF.

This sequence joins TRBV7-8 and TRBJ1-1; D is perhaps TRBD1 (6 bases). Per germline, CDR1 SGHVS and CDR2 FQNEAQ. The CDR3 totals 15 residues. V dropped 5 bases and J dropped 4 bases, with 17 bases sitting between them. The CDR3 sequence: CASSPPLGGSTEAFF. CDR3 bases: TGTGCCAGCAGCCCCCCGCTAGGGGGTAGCACTGAAGCTTTCTTT.

In DNA, the CDR3 is TGTGCCAGCAGCCCCACCGGACAGGGATCAGAAGCTTTCTTT. This translates into CASSPTGQGSEAFF. The chain recombines TRBV7-9 with TRBJ1-1; TRBD1 aligns across 8 bases. The CDR3 is 14 amino acids. Unmatched junction bases numbered 10, after V lost 5 bases and J lost 8 bases. Germline CDR1 reads SEHNR; CDR2 reads FQNEAQ (reference sequence). Drawing the rest from reference TRBV7-9 and TRBJ1-1, the complete variable domain is DTGVSQNPRHKITKRGQNVTFRCDPISEHNRLYWYRQTLGQGPEFLTYFQNEAQLEKSRLLSDRFSAERPKGSFSTLEIQRTEQGDSAMYLCASSPTGQGSEAFFGQGTRLTVV.

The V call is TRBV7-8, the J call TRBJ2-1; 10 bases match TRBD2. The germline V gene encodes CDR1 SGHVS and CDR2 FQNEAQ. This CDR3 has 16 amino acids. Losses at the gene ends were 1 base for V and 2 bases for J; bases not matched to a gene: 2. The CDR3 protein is CASSLVLAGAYNEQFF. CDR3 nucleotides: TGTGCCAGCAGCTTAGTCCTAGCGGGGGCCTACAATGAGCAGTTCTTC.

The CDR3 sequence is CSVEEAAGDTGELFF. Written as DNA, the CDR3 is TGCAGCGTTGAAGAGGCCGCGGGAGACACCGGGGAGCTGTTTTTT. The rearrangement joins TRBV29-1 to TRBJ2-2; 7 bases agree with TRBD2. J was trimmed by 3 bases and V by 0 bases; bases with no gene match: 4. Germline CDR1 SQVTM, CDR2 ANQGSEA. The CDR3 contains 15 residues.

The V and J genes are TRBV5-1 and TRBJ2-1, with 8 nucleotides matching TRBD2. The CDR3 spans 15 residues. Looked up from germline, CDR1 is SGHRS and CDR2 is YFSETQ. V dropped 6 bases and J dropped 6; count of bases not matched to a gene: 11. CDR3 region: CASTTRREAFNEQFF. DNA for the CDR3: TGCGCCAGCACCACGCGGCGGGAGGCATTCAATGAGCAGTTCTTC.

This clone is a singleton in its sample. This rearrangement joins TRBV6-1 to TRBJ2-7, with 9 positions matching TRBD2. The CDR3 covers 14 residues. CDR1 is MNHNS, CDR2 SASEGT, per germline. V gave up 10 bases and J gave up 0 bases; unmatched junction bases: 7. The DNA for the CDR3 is TGTGCCACCCTAGCGGGGATGAGCTCCTACGAGCAGTACTTC. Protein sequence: CATLAGMSSYEQYF.